This T cell receptor beta chain was identified in a study of Graves' ophthalmopathy and Graves' hyperthyroidism. Turning to the study itself: Untreated patients at initial diagnosis provided peripheral blood.

Orbital computed tomography and thyroid ultrasound, along with TRAb, serum thyroxine and clinical symptoms, underpinned diagnosis. Researchers took RNA transcripts and amplified TCR beta CDR3 regions from them. RT-PCR with HTBI primers came first, then second-round multiplex PCR. TCRdb reprocessed the multiplex PCR reads via MiXCR and lists one record per CDR3 protein. The repertoire holds 660,000 or so distinct CDR3 sequences, with about 41% as singletons. The CDR3 spans 21 residues. V shed 5 bases, J shed 0 bases, and the junction held 18 bases outside the gene matches. Germline V gene lookup returns CDR1 SGHTA and CDR2 FQGNSA.

Sequenced sample: peripheral blood. The V and J genes are TRBV7-2 and TRBJ2-2; 10 bases are shared with TRBD2. This TCR was recovered from an adult man with Graves' ophthalmopathy. CDR3 in amino acids: CASSRRPTDLAGGPNTGELFF. CDR3 nucleotide sequence: TGTGCCAGCAGCCGAAGGCCGACCGACTTAGCGGGAGGCCCGAACACCGGGGAGCTGTTTTTT. Combining the CDR3 with reference TRBV7-2 and TRBJ2-2 gives the whole variable domain GAGVSQSPSNKVTEKGKDVELRCDPISGHTALYWYRQSLGQGLEFLIYFQGNSAPDKSGLPSDRFSAERTGGSVSTLTIQRTQQEDSAVYLCASSRRPTDLAGGPNTGELFFGEGSRLTVL.